Each of the 27 T cell receptor beta chains below was sequenced from the same sample in a study of T cell responses to AZD1222 COVID-19 vaccine. The method was immunoSEQ multiplex PCR; TCRdb's version includes in-frame clones alone and lacks a portion of them. The top ten hold roughly 10% of the sample, which has around 58,000 clones, approximately 79% seen once. The material was peripheral blood, obtained on day 0 of AZD1222 vaccination. The receptors come from an adult in good health.

V is TRBV7-9 and J is TRBJ2-7; 9 bases agree with TRBD1. Unmatched junction bases numbered 10, after V lost 1 base and J lost 6 bases. Germline V gives CDR1 SEHNR, CDR2 FQNEAQ (reference sequence). This CDR3 has 16 residues. CDR3 sequence reads: CASSLDPGQGSSEQYF. In DNA form, the CDR3 reads TGTGCCAGCAGCTTAGACCCGGGACAGGGAAGTAGCGAGCAGTACTTC.

The chain couples TRBV13 to TRBJ1-2; TRBD1 matches 7 bases. The trim removed 2 bases at V and 8 bases at J, leaving 5 bases unmatched. The CDR3 length is 13 residues. The germline gives CDR1 PRHDT, CDR2 FYEKMQ (reference sequence). This chain's CDR3 is CASSLRGGAGYTF. The CDR3 DNA sequence: TGTGCCAGCAGCTTAAGAGGGGGCGCAGGCTACACCTTC.

V is TRBV6-5 and J is TRBJ2-2; a possible D gene is TRBD2 (6 bases). The CDR3 has 15 amino acids. Germline assignment: CDR1 MNHEY and CDR2 SVGAGI. V gave up 0 bases and J gave up 6 bases, with 11 bases separating them. The CDR3 protein is CASSYSVLAAGELFF. The CDR3 DNA sequence: TGTGCCAGCAGTTACTCGGTACTAGCTGCCGGGGAGCTGTTTTTT.

The chain's CDR3 is CASSFAGLSGELFF. The CDR3 DNA sequence: TGTGCCAGCAGTTTTGCCGGGTTGAGCGGGGAGCTGTTTTTT. The V gene is TRBV28, the J gene TRBJ2-2; D is unresolved. The CDR3 extends over 14 amino acids. The V end lost 3 bases, the J end lost 7 bases, and 12 bases lay between the germline ends. The germline V gene has CDR1 MDHEN and CDR2 SYDVKM.

This chain connects TRBV30 to TRBJ1-2; TRBD1 might be the D (6 bases). CDR1 and CDR2 (germline): GTSNPN, SVGIG (reference sequence). Trimming took off 0 bases at V and 7 bases at J, with 15 bases between the two ends. The length of the CDR3 is 14 residues. The CDR3 here is CAWSVSWQGSGYTF. CDR3 DNA: TGTGCCTGGAGTGTATCTTGGCAGGGGTCTGGCTACACCTTC.

The chain employs TRBV6-5 and TRBJ1-2, with 10 nucleotides matching TRBD1. Germline V gene lookup returns CDR1 MNHEY and CDR2 SVGAGI. Losses at the gene ends were 0 bases for V and 7 bases for J; bases not matched to a gene: 2. This CDR3 spans 14 amino acids. The CDR3 loop is CASSYSDRGPGYTF. The CDR3 DNA is TGTGCCAGCAGTTACTCAGACAGGGGGCCTGGCTACACCTTC.

The chain uses TRBV13 and TRBJ2-3; tentatively, D is TRBD1 (6 bases). Germline-derived CDR1 and CDR2 are PRHDT and FYEKMQ (reference sequence). Trimming cost V 3 bases and J 2 bases, with 9 bases left between them. This CDR3 is 14 amino acids long. The CDR3 here is CASSFGQITDTQYF. The CDR3 region has the DNA TGTGCCAGCAGCTTCGGACAGATCACAGATACGCAGTATTTT.

The J gene is TRBJ1-5, the V gene TRBV19; no clear D. Germline-derived CDR1 and CDR2 are LNHDA and SQIVND (reference sequence). The CDR3 sequence is 15 residues long. The germline V and J ends were trimmed by 5 bases and 2 bases, with 13 bases remaining between them. CDR3 protein: CASSPDSRGNQPQHF. DNA of the CDR3: TGTGCCAGTAGTCCGGACTCAAGGGGCAATCAGCCCCAGCATTTT.

As for this clone: Other DNA sequences in this specimen translate into the identical CDR3. This rearrangement joins TRBV6-5 to TRBJ1-5, with 7 bases lining up with TRBD1. Per germline, CDR1 MNHEY and CDR2 SVGAGI. There are 14 residues in the CDR3. J was trimmed by 0 bases and V by 6 bases; bases with no gene match: 2. The CDR3 loop is CASRTGYSNQPQHF. DNA for the CDR3: TGTGCCAGCAGGACAGGGTATAGCAATCAGCCCCAGCATTTT.

CDR3: CASSIQGRGYTF. DNA of the CDR3: TGTGCCAGTAGTATCCAGGGGAGAGGCTACACCTTC. The chain uses TRBV19 and TRBJ1-2; D possibly corresponds to TRBD1 (6 bases). The V end lost 3 bases, the J end lost 8 bases, and 10 bases lay between the germline ends. The CDR3 is made up of 12 amino acids. From germline, CDR1 is LNHDA and CDR2 SQIVND (reference sequence).

The chain recombines TRBV6-4 with TRBJ2-5; TRBD1 might be the D (6 bases). V was trimmed by 10 bases and J by 5 bases, leaving 17 bases between them. The germline V gene encodes CDR1 MRHNA and CDR2 SNTAGT. The CDR3 has 13 residues. In DNA form, the CDR3 reads TGTGCCACCTCCAGGGGTCCGGGGGAGACCCAGTACTTC. Its translation: CATSRGPGETQYF.

This clone was picked up one time. The junction departs from the called germline gene at one end, perhaps through a read error. This rearrangement joins TRBV12-5 to TRBJ2-7; 8 nucleotides line up with TRBD2. Per the germline V gene, CDR1 is LGHNT and CDR2 is FRNRAP. This CDR3 has 17 amino acids. The CDR3 DNA reads TGTGCTTGTGGTTTGGTAGGAGGGACTAGGGGATGGGGGGAGCAGTACTTC. Residues: CACGLVGGTRGWGEQYF.

V gene TRBV5-1 combines with J gene TRBJ1-1; perhaps TRBD1 as D (6 bases). CDR1 is SGHRS and CDR2 is YFSETQ in the germline V gene. V gave up 4 bases and J gave up 3 bases, with 10 bases separating them. The CDR3 totals 13 residues. As DNA, the CDR3 is TGCGCCAGCAGCCTTCAGGGGTACACTGAAGCTTTCTTT. Residues: CASSLQGYTEAFF.

In its sample, this clone was seen a few times. The V gene is TRBV27, the J gene TRBJ1-1, with TRBD1 matching over 7 bases. The junction had 6 bases not matched to a gene; V was cut back by 7 bases and J by 4 bases. CDR1 and CDR2 from the germline V gene are MNHEY and SMNVEV (reference sequence). This CDR3 has 13 amino acids. This CDR3 reads CASKKAGGTEAFF. In DNA form, the CDR3 reads TGTGCCAGCAAAAAGGCAGGGGGCACTGAAGCTTTCTTT.

The chain couples TRBV28 to TRBJ1-4, with TRBD1 identical over 10 bases. The ends lost 4 bases at V and 6 bases at J; junction bases unmatched: 8. This CDR3 comprises 16 residues. From germline, CDR1 is MDHEN and CDR2 SYDVKM. The DNA of the CDR3 is TGTGCCAGCAGTTCCATCCCCGGGACAGGGGATGAAAAACTGTTTTTT. Protein: CASSSIPGTGDEKLFF.

The V call is TRBV4-1, the J call TRBJ2-1; 9 bases align to TRBD1. Losses at the gene ends were 3 bases for V and 1 base for J; bases not matched to a gene: 7. Germline assignment: CDR1 MGHRA and CDR2 YSYEKL. The CDR3 is 17 residues long. The chain's CDR3 is CASSHTPGQGSYNEQFF. Written as DNA, the CDR3 is TGCGCCAGCAGCCATACGCCGGGACAGGGTTCCTACAATGAGCAGTTCTTC.

V and J are TRBV27 and TRBJ1-6; TRBD1 might be the D (6 bases). V dropped 10 bases and J dropped 3 bases, with 16 bases sitting between them. CDR3 length equals 15 residues. CDR1 and CDR2 (germline): MNHEY, SMNVEV (reference sequence). The CDR3 DNA is TGTGCCACCAAACCAGGGGCCCTCTATAATTCACCCCTCCACTTT. The encoded protein is CATKPGALYNSPLHF.

The CDR3 sequence is CASSPLAGGGDEKLFF. The CDR3 DNA follows: TGTGCCAGCTCACCCCTCGCAGGGGGAGGAGATGAAAAACTGTTTTTT. The chain has TRBV18 and TRBJ1-4, with 7 bases lining up with TRBD1. The CDR3 consists of 16 residues. Germline CDR1 is KGHSH and CDR2 is LQKENI. After removal of 3 bases from V and 6 bases from J, the junction contained 10 bases not matched to a gene.

Ten or more counts support this clone. The chain recombines TRBV15 with TRBJ2-3, with unresolved D. Germline V gene data show CDR1 as LNHNV and CDR2 as YYDKDF (reference sequence). This CDR3 has 14 residues. Trimming pared 5 bases from V and 2 bases from J, leaving 11 bases between. This CDR3 reads CATSARRDTDTQYF. The CDR3 coding sequence is TGTGCCACCAGCGCCCGCCGAGACACAGATACGCAGTATTTT.

CDR3 nucleotide sequence: TGCAGCGTTGTAGATGGGACAAGCGAGCAGTACTTC. Its translation is CSVVDGTSEQYF. The chain uses TRBV29-1 and TRBJ2-7, with D possibly being TRBD1 (6 bases). Trimming shortened V by 4 bases and J by 6 bases, and 13 bases separated the two germline ends. The CDR3 has 12 amino acids. Per the germline V gene, CDR1 is SQVTM and CDR2 is ANQGSEA.

The chain is built from TRBV3-1 (or the pseudogene TRBV3-2) and TRBJ2-7; D call uncertain. Trimming stripped 2 bases from V and 3 bases from J, with 5 bases between. This CDR3 spans 12 amino acids. Germline loops: CDR1 LGHDT, CDR2 YNNKEL (reference sequence). The CDR3 sequence is CASSQTDYEQYF. As DNA, the CDR3 is TGTGCCAGCAGCCAAACCGACTACGAGCAGTACTTC.

The chain is built from TRBV11-1 and TRBJ1-2; D gene unclear. Germline V gene lookup returns CDR1 SGHAT and CDR2 FQDESV (reference sequence). The CDR3 covers 14 residues. Trimming cost V 2 bases and J 6 bases, with 13 bases left between them. The CDR3 nucleotides read TGTGCCAGCAGCTTATTCGCGGAGGAAGATGGCTACACCTTC. This sequence encodes CASSLFAEEDGYTF.

This clone came up once. V usage is TRBV7-9 and J usage is TRBJ1-2; D perhaps matches TRBD1 (5 bases). Trimming cost V 5 bases and J 2 bases, with 9 bases left between them. Germline CDR1 reads SEHNR; CDR2 reads FQNEAQ (reference sequence). This CDR3 region has 13 residues. DNA of the CDR3: TGTGCCAGCAGCGTCGAGGGGAACTATGGCTACACCTTC. It is translated as CASSVEGNYGYTF.

The chain uses TRBV18 and TRBJ1-2, with no clear D. Germline V gene data show CDR1 as KGHSH and CDR2 as LQKENI. V lost 6 bases and J lost 4, with 18 bases in between. CDR3 length: 15 residues. This CDR3 reads CASSPRQAETYGYTF. CDR3 DNA sequence: TGTGCCAGCTCGCCCCGGCAGGCGGAAACCTATGGCTACACCTTC.

The V and J genes are TRBV28 and TRBJ1-5, with D possibly matching TRBD1 (6 bases). The germline CDR1 and CDR2 sequences are MDHEN and SYDVKM. Trimming stripped 2 bases from V and 5 bases from J, with 19 bases between. The CDR3 spans 17 residues. As DNA, the CDR3 is TGTGCCAGCAGTTTAGTCCGGGGGCGTTTGAGGGATCAGCCCCAGCATTTT. It codes for CASSLVRGRLRDQPQHF.

V gene TRBV4-1 combines with J gene TRBJ2-1; 9 positions agree with TRBD2. This CDR3 has 16 residues. The trim removed 4 bases at V and 4 bases at J, leaving 8 bases unmatched. Germline values: CDR1 MGHRA, CDR2 YSYEKL. The CDR3 nucleotides are TGCGCCAGCAGCCTTGTAGCGGGGGACTTATACAATGAGCAGTTCTTC. Protein product: CASSLVAGDLYNEQFF.

V and J are TRBV7-2 and TRBJ2-2; D is undetermined. From germline, CDR1 is SGHTA and CDR2 FQGNSA. Trimming left V 5 bases short and J 4 bases short, with 8 bases between. This CDR3 contains 13 residues. The CDR3 spells CASSPPGTGELFF. The DNA of the CDR3 is TGTGCCAGCAGCCCCCCGGGCACCGGGGAGCTGTTTTTT.